These T cell receptor beta chains were read from a single sample in a study of cytomegalovirus exposure and HLA in healthy donors. Profiling relied on immunoSEQ multiplex PCR, and the TCRdb table lists in-frame clones only, not all of them. Among about 140,000 clones listed, 82% were seen once. The source material was PBMCs. Receptors were obtained from a woman aged 40-49 years in good health and CMV-seronegative. CDR3s include the opening cysteine and the closing phenylalanine or tryptophan. D genes are given only for firm matches. Where a row states a size, it is once, few, many or the class of an expanded clone; other rows omit it.

clone_size	j_call	v_call	d_call	cdr3_nt	cdr3_aa
few	TRBJ1-1	TRBV2	TRBD1	TGTGCCAGCAGTGGGACAGGGGCATCGTCATCCTTCTTT	CASSGTGASSSFF
.	TRBJ2-7	TRBV9	TRBD2	TGTGCCAGCAGCGCTGAGGCTTGGACTAGCGGAACCTACGAGCAGTACTTC	CASSAEAWTSGTYEQYF
.	TRBJ2-5	TRBV30	TRBD2	TGTGCCTGGAGTAGTGGGCGGGAGGGTCAAGAGACCCAGTACTTC	CAWSSGREGQETQYF
.	TRBJ1-1	TRBV6-5	TRBD1	TGTGCCAGCAGTTTGGACAGGACAGGGACCACTGAAGCTTTCTTT	CASSLDRTGTTEAFF
.	TRBJ1-1	TRBV6-4	TRBD1	TGTGCCAGCAGTGATGGACAGGGACTGAAAGCTTTCTTT	CASSDGQGLKAFF
few	TRBJ2-1	TRBV7-2	.	TGTGCCAGCAGCCTAGATAGCGGCGTCTCCTACAATGAGCAGTTCTTC	CASSLDSGVSYNEQFF
.	TRBJ2-1	TRBV28	TRBD2	TGTGCCAGCAGTTCGGGGGGGCTATCCTACAATGAGCAGTTCTTC	CASSSGGLSYNEQFF
.	TRBJ2-5	TRBV27	TRBD2	TGTGCCAGCAGTTTATCTCAGGGAGGGGAGACCCAGTACTTC	CASSLSQGGETQYF
.	TRBJ1-2	TRBV28	.	TGTGCCAGCAGTTTAGGGGTGACAGGTTATGGCTACACCTTC	CASSLGVTGYGYTF
.	TRBJ2-3	TRBV5-6	TRBD2	TGTGCCAGCAGCCCGGGGACTAACACAGATACGCAGTATTTT	CASSPGTNTDTQYF
.	TRBJ2-7	TRBV6-1	.	TGTGCCAGCAGGCAGGTAATACTCTCCTACGAGCAGTACTTC	CASRQVILSYEQYF
.	TRBJ2-3	TRBV5-1	.	TGCGCCAGCAGCTTCTTCACAGATACGCAGTATTTT	CASSFFTDTQYF
few	TRBJ1-2	TRBV7-3	TRBD1	TGTGCCAGCAGCTTGACAGGGAAGAGCGTTTATGGCTACACCTTC	CASSLTGKSVYGYTF
.	TRBJ2-1	TRBV5-8	.	TGTGCCAGCAGAAAAGAACCACGGGAAAATGAGCAGTTCTTC	CASRKEPRENEQFF
once	TRBJ2-2	TRBV13	.	TGTGCCAGCAGCTTAGCTGGCATTTGGGGGGCCGGGGAGCTGTTTTTT	CASSLAGIWGAGELFF
.	TRBJ2-3	TRBV23-1	.	TGCGCCAGCAGTCAATCGGAGGGTTACGGAGATACGCAGTATTTT	CASSQSEGYGDTQYF
.	TRBJ2-1	TRBV9	TRBD2	TGTGCCAGCAGCGTAGGTACTAGCGGGAGGGCCCTCAATGAGCAGTTCTTC	CASSVGTSGRALNEQFF
few	TRBJ1-2	TRBV5-1	.	TGCGCCAGCAGCCCCCAACCGGGTCCAGAGGTCGATTCTAACTATGGCTACACCTTC	CASSPQPGPEVDSNYGYTF
.	TRBJ2-1	TRBV6-5	.	TGTGCCAGCAGTTTCGCCTCGCTAGTTGAGCAGTTCTTC	CASSFASLVEQFF
.	TRBJ2-1	TRBV4-3	TRBD2	TGCGCCAGCAGCCAGCTACTAGCGGGAGAAGACAATGAGCAGTTCTTC	CASSQLLAGEDNEQFF
.	TRBJ2-2	TRBV7-3	TRBD1	TGTGCCAGCAGCTCAACAGGGGTCGTAGGGGAGCTGTTTTTT	CASSSTGVVGELFF
.	TRBJ2-1	TRBV7-9	.	TGTGCCAGCAGCTTAGAACTGGATGAGCAGTTCTTC	CASSLELDEQFF
.	TRBJ2-5	TRBV7-2	TRBD2	TGTGCCAGCAGCTTAGCTATCGGGAGGGGGGAGACCCAGTACTTC	CASSLAIGRGETQYF
.	TRBJ1-2	TRBV11-2	TRBD1	TGTGCCAGCAGCTTACGCACAGGGGGAGGGGACTATGGCTACACCTTC	CASSLRTGGGDYGYTF
few	TRBJ1-1	TRBV5-1	.	TGCGCCAGCAGCTTGGAGCCGTTGGGGAGACCTGAAGCTTTCTTT	CASSLEPLGRPEAFF
once	TRBJ2-1	TRBV11-3	.	TGTGCCAGCAGCCGAGGTGCTGACCGACCCTCCTACAATGAGCAGTTCTTC	CASSRGADRPSYNEQFF
once	TRBJ2-4	TRBV28	.	TGTGCCAGCAGTGTGGCGAGGGTAGCCAAAAACATTCAGTACTTC	CASSVARVAKNIQYF
.	TRBJ2-7	TRBV7-2	TRBD1	TGTGCCAGCAGCTTAATGACAGGGGGGGCTTCCTACGAGCAGTACTTC	CASSLMTGGASYEQYF
.	TRBJ1-3	TRBV4-1	TRBD1	TGCGCCAGCAGCCAAGGGACAGGTTTTGGAAACACCATATATTTT	CASSQGTGFGNTIYF